Listed below are T cell receptor beta chains from one sample, sequenced in a study of technical replicates of blood from several donors. Data came from immunoSEQ multiplex PCR; TCRdb stores just in-frame clones and leaves some out. Counted here are about 83,000 clones, around 96% occurring once; the ten biggest clones make up about 0.31%. The specimen sequenced was T cells isolated from PBMCs. These receptor sequences come from a human donor in good health. Each CDR3 is given with its conserved first and last residue. D genes are given only for firm matches. Where a row states a size, it is once, few, many or the class of an expanded clone; other rows omit it.

d_call: TRBD2
v_call: TRBV2
j_call: TRBJ2-7
clone_size: .
cdr3_nt: TGTGCCAGCCGTAAGCGGGAGGTTACCTACGAGCAGTACTTC
cdr3_aa: CASRKREVTYEQYF

d_call: TRBD2
v_call: TRBV7-6
j_call: TRBJ2-1
clone_size: .
cdr3_nt: TGTGCCAGCAGCCTCTTCTGGGGGACTAGCGGGAGCGGAACCCCCTACAATGAGCAGTTCTTC
cdr3_aa: CASSLFWGTSGSGTPYNEQFF

d_call: TRBD2
v_call: TRBV30
j_call: TRBJ2-1
clone_size: .
cdr3_nt: TGTGCCTGGAGGGAGGCCGGGACTAGCGGGAGGGACAATGAGCAGTTCTTC
cdr3_aa: CAWREAGTSGRDNEQFF

d_call: TRBD1
v_call: TRBV5-6
j_call: TRBJ2-1
clone_size: .
cdr3_nt: TGTGCCAGCAGCTCCCAGGGGGCGCCTTACAATGAGCAGTTCTTC
cdr3_aa: CASSSQGAPYNEQFF

d_call: .
v_call: TRBV11-2
j_call: TRBJ2-1
clone_size: .
cdr3_nt: TGTGCCAGCAGCTTAGATGGGGCTAGTTTCGATGAGCAGTTCTTC
cdr3_aa: CASSLDGASFDEQFF

d_call: .
v_call: TRBV5-6
j_call: TRBJ1-1
clone_size: .
cdr3_nt: TGTGCCAGCAGCTTGGTTTTGAAGCGGAACACTGAAGCTTTCTTT
cdr3_aa: CASSLVLKRNTEAFF

d_call: TRBD1
v_call: TRBV6-1
j_call: TRBJ1-2
clone_size: .
cdr3_nt: TGTGCCAGCAGTGAAGCGGCTTCCGGACAGGGCGACTACACCTTC
cdr3_aa: CASSEAASGQGDYTF

d_call: TRBD1
v_call: TRBV11-3
j_call: TRBJ1-1
clone_size: .
cdr3_nt: TGTGCCGTAGGGACAGGGAACACTGAAGCTTTCTTT
cdr3_aa: CAVGTGNTEAFF

d_call: TRBD1
v_call: TRBV5-1
j_call: TRBJ1-2
clone_size: .
cdr3_nt: TGCGCCAGCAGCTGGGGACAGGGGATTTCGGATGGCTACACCTTC
cdr3_aa: CASSWGQGISDGYTF

d_call: TRBD2
v_call: TRBV7-2
j_call: TRBJ2-7
clone_size: once
cdr3_nt: TGTGCCAGCAGCTTAGTTCGTGCTAGCGGGAGCCACGAGCAGTACTTC
cdr3_aa: CASSLVRASGSHEQYF

d_call: .
v_call: TRBV5-6
j_call: TRBJ2-3
clone_size: .
cdr3_nt: TGTGCCAGCAGCTTCGGTAACACAGATACGCAGTATTTT
cdr3_aa: CASSFGNTDTQYF

d_call: TRBD1
v_call: TRBV15
j_call: TRBJ1-1
clone_size: .
cdr3_nt: TGTGCCACCACCACAGGGGCCCGTAACGAAGCTTTCTTT
cdr3_aa: CATTTGARNEAFF

d_call: TRBD1
v_call: TRBV10-3
j_call: TRBJ2-3
clone_size: once
cdr3_nt: TGTGCCATCAGGACCGGGACAGGGAACACAGATACGCAGTATTTT
cdr3_aa: CAIRTGTGNTDTQYF

d_call: TRBD2
v_call: TRBV5-6
j_call: TRBJ2-1
clone_size: .
cdr3_nt: TGTGCCAGCAGCCCGGACTGGACTAGGCTCGATGAGCAGTTCTTC
cdr3_aa: CASSPDWTRLDEQFF

d_call: TRBD2
v_call: TRBV15
j_call: TRBJ2-7
clone_size: .
cdr3_nt: TGTGCCACCAGCAGAGGAGGCGGGAGGGACGAGCAGTACTTC
cdr3_aa: CATSRGGGRDEQYF

d_call: TRBD2
v_call: TRBV11-3
j_call: TRBJ2-7
clone_size: .
cdr3_nt: TGTGCCAGCAGCTACGGGACTAGCGGGTCCTACGAGCAGTACTTC
cdr3_aa: CASSYGTSGSYEQYF

d_call: .
v_call: TRBV2
j_call: TRBJ2-3
clone_size: .
cdr3_nt: TGTGCCAGCATCGCGTCGGATACGCAGTATTTT
cdr3_aa: CASIASDTQYF

d_call: .
v_call: TRBV6-5
j_call: TRBJ1-1
clone_size: few
cdr3_nt: TGTGCCAGCAGTTTCGGCACTGAAGCTTTCTTT
cdr3_aa: CASSFGTEAFF

d_call: TRBD2
v_call: TRBV27
j_call: TRBJ2-1
clone_size: .
cdr3_nt: TGTGCCAGCAGTTTAGGGCTAGCGGGAGAGGGCAATGAGCAGTTCTTC
cdr3_aa: CASSLGLAGEGNEQFF

d_call: .
v_call: TRBV9
j_call: TRBJ1-1
clone_size: .
cdr3_nt: TGTGCCAGCAGCGCCAGGGGTAGGACGAACACTGAAGCTTTCTTT
cdr3_aa: CASSARGRTNTEAFF

d_call: TRBD2
v_call: TRBV28
j_call: TRBJ2-2
clone_size: .
cdr3_nt: TGTGCCAGCAGTTCGCGCGGGAGAGGGAACACCGGGGAGCTGTTTTTT
cdr3_aa: CASSSRGRGNTGELFF

d_call: .
v_call: TRBV28
j_call: TRBJ2-1
clone_size: .
cdr3_nt: TGTGCCAGCAGTCAGGGGAATGAGCAGTTCTTC
cdr3_aa: CASSQGNEQFF

d_call: .
v_call: TRBV19
j_call: TRBJ1-5
clone_size: .
cdr3_nt: TGTGCCAGTAGTCCCAGTTCGATAAGGACAATAAGCAATCAGCCCCAGCATTTT
cdr3_aa: CASSPSSIRTISNQPQHF

d_call: .
v_call: TRBV29-1
j_call: TRBJ1-1
clone_size: .
cdr3_nt: TGCAGCGTTGCATGGAGGCCGACTGAAGCTTTCTTT
cdr3_aa: CSVAWRPTEAFF

d_call: TRBD2
v_call: TRBV28
j_call: TRBJ2-1
clone_size: .
cdr3_nt: TGTGCCAGCAGCCTCGGGGGGGCAGGTAATGAGCAGTTCTTC
cdr3_aa: CASSLGGAGNEQFF

d_call: TRBD2
v_call: TRBV27
j_call: TRBJ2-1
clone_size: once
cdr3_nt: TGTGCCAGCAGTTTATCAGTAGCGGGGTTCAATGAGCAGTTCTTC
cdr3_aa: CASSLSVAGFNEQFF

d_call: .
v_call: TRBV7-8
j_call: TRBJ2-7
clone_size: .
cdr3_nt: TGTGCCAGCAGCTCCAGCGCAGGGGACGAGCAGTACTTC
cdr3_aa: CASSSSAGDEQYF

d_call: TRBD1
v_call: TRBV9
j_call: TRBJ2-7
clone_size: .
cdr3_nt: TGTGCCAGCAGCCCGGGACAGGGGATCAGCGAGCAGTACTTC
cdr3_aa: CASSPGQGISEQYF

d_call: TRBD1
v_call: TRBV6-4
j_call: TRBJ1-1
clone_size: .
cdr3_nt: TGTGCCAGCAGTGACCAGACAGGGTATGCTTTCTTT
cdr3_aa: CASSDQTGYAFF

d_call: .
v_call: TRBV20-1
j_call: TRBJ1-1
clone_size: once
cdr3_nt: TGCAGTGCCAGATCCGGGACAGAAGCTTTCTTT
cdr3_aa: CSARSGTEAFF

d_call: .
v_call: TRBV9
j_call: TRBJ2-7
clone_size: .
cdr3_nt: TGTGCCAGCAGCGTGGGGCGGGACTACGAGCAGTACTTC
cdr3_aa: CASSVGRDYEQYF

d_call: .
v_call: TRBV6-6
j_call: TRBJ1-1
clone_size: .
cdr3_nt: TGTGCCACCCTCGCCGGGGTACCGAACACTGAAGCTTTCTTT
cdr3_aa: CATLAGVPNTEAFF

d_call: TRBD1
v_call: TRBV7-8
j_call: TRBJ2-5
clone_size: .
cdr3_nt: TGTGCCAGCAGCACTGACAGGGGAGGCGAGACCCAGTACTTC
cdr3_aa: CASSTDRGGETQYF

d_call: TRBD2
v_call: TRBV13
j_call: TRBJ2-3
clone_size: .
cdr3_nt: TGTGCCAGCAGCCTACTAGCGGGAACCACAGATACGCAGTATTTT
cdr3_aa: CASSLLAGTTDTQYF

d_call: TRBD2
v_call: TRBV11-2
j_call: TRBJ2-1
clone_size: .
cdr3_nt: TGTGCCAGCAGCCCGAAGACTAGCCCAGGGCAGTTCTTC
cdr3_aa: CASSPKTSPGQFF

d_call: .
v_call: TRBV6-5
j_call: TRBJ1-1
clone_size: .
cdr3_nt: TGTGCCAGCAGTGAGTTTATGAACACTGAAGCTTTCTTT
cdr3_aa: CASSEFMNTEAFF

d_call: .
v_call: TRBV27
j_call: TRBJ1-5
clone_size: .
cdr3_nt: TGTGCCAGCAGTTCCACATCTTTGGGGACTCTGGATCAGCCCCAGCATTTT
cdr3_aa: CASSSTSLGTLDQPQHF

d_call: .
v_call: TRBV11-2
j_call: TRBJ2-3
clone_size: .
cdr3_nt: TGTGCCAGCAGCTTAGATCCGAGTGATACGCAGTATTTT
cdr3_aa: CASSLDPSDTQYF

d_call: TRBD2
v_call: TRBV5-1
j_call: TRBJ2-1
clone_size: .
cdr3_nt: TGCGCCAGCAGCTATAGCGGGAAGGAATACAATGAGCAGTTCTTC
cdr3_aa: CASSYSGKEYNEQFF

d_call: TRBD2
v_call: TRBV4-3
j_call: TRBJ2-7
clone_size: .
cdr3_nt: TGCGCCAGCAGCCAAGAGTCTAGCGGAGGCTCCTACGAGCAGTACTTC
cdr3_aa: CASSQESSGGSYEQYF

d_call: TRBD1
v_call: TRBV11-2
j_call: TRBJ2-1
clone_size: .
cdr3_nt: TGTGCCAGCAGCTTAGTAGGGGACAGCCCCAATGAGCAGTTCTTC
cdr3_aa: CASSLVGDSPNEQFF

d_call: .
v_call: TRBV27
j_call: TRBJ2-7
clone_size: .
cdr3_nt: TGTGCCAGCAGTTTGCTAGCCTCCTCCTACGAGCAGTACTTC
cdr3_aa: CASSLLASSYEQYF

d_call: .
v_call: TRBV13
j_call: TRBJ2-5
clone_size: .
cdr3_nt: TGTGCCAGCAGCTTAGGACAGCTACAAGAGACCCAGTACTTC
cdr3_aa: CASSLGQLQETQYF

d_call: .
v_call: TRBV29-1
j_call: TRBJ2-7
clone_size: .
cdr3_nt: TGCAGCGTTGAAGGGGAGGGGGTGTCCTACGAGCAGTACTTC
cdr3_aa: CSVEGEGVSYEQYF

d_call: .
v_call: TRBV9
j_call: TRBJ2-1
clone_size: .
cdr3_nt: TGTGCCAGCAGCCCGGGAGCCCCGAGCTCCTACAATGAGCAGTTCTTC
cdr3_aa: CASSPGAPSSYNEQFF

d_call: .
v_call: TRBV4-1
j_call: TRBJ2-1
clone_size: .
cdr3_nt: TGCGCCAGCAGCCAAGTCCAGGACTCCTACAATGAGCAGTTCTTC
cdr3_aa: CASSQVQDSYNEQFF

d_call: TRBD1
v_call: TRBV29-1
j_call: TRBJ2-5
clone_size: .
cdr3_nt: TGCAGCGTTGAAGGGGGTAGAACAGGGGAAATCCAAGAGACCCAGTACTTC
cdr3_aa: CSVEGGRTGEIQETQYF

d_call: TRBD1
v_call: TRBV4-1
j_call: TRBJ1-2
clone_size: .
cdr3_nt: TGCGCCAGCAGCCTTTCTCCGGGACAGGGAAATGGCTACACCTTC
cdr3_aa: CASSLSPGQGNGYTF